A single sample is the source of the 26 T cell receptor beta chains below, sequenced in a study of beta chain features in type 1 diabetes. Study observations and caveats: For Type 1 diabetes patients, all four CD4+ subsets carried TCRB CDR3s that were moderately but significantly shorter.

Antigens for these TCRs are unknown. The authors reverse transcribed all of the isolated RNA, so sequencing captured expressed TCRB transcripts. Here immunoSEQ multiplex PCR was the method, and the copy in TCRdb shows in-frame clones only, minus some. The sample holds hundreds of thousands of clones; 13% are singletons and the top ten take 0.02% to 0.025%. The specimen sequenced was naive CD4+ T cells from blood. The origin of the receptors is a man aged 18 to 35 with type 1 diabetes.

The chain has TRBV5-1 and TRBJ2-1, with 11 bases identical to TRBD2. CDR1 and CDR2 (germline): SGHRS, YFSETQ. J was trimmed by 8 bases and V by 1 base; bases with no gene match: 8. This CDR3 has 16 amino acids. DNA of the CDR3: TGCGCCAGCAGCTTGTTAGAGCTAGCGGGGGGAGATGAGCAGTTCTTC. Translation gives CASSLLELAGGDEQFF. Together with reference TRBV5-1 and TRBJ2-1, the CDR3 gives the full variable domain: KAGVTQTPRYLIKTRGQQVTLSCSPISGHRSVSWYQQTPGQGLQFLFEYFSETQRNKGNFPGRFSGRQFSNSRSEMNVSTLELGDSALYLCASSLLELAGGDEQFFGPGTRLTVL.

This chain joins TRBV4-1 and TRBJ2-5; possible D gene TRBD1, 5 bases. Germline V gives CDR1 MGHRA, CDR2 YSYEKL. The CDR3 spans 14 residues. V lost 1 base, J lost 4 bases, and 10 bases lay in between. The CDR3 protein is CASSQAGILETQYF. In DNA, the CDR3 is TGCGCCAGCAGCCAAGCAGGGATACTAGAGACCCAGTACTTC.

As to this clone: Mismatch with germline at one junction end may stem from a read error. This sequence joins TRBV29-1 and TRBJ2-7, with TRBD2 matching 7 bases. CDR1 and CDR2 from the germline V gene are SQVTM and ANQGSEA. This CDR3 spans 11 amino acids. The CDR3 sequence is CSGEDQGGGYF. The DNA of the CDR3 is TGCAGCGGTGAAGATCAAGGCGGGGGGTACTTC.

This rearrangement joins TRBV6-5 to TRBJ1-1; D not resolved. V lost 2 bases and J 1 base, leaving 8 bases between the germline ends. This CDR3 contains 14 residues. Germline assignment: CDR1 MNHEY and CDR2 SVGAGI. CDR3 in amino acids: CASSYAPGNTEAFF. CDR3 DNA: TGTGCCAGCAGTTACGCCCCCGGGAACACTGAAGCTTTCTTT.

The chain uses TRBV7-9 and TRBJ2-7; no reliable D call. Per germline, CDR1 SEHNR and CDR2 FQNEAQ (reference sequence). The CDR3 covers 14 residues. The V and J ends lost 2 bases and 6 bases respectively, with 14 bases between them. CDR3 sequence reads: CASSLMDPRSEQYF. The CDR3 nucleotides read TGTGCCAGCAGCTTAATGGACCCGAGGAGCGAGCAGTACTTC.

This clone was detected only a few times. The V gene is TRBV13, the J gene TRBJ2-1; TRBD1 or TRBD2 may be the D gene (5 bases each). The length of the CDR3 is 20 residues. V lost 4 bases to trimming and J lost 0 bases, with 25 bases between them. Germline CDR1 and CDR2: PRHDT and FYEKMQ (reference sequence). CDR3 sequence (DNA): TGTGCCAGCAGCTGGGACCTCCGTAGGAGGATCGATGACTCCTACAATGAGCAGTTCTTC. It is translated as CASSWDLRRRIDDSYNEQFF.

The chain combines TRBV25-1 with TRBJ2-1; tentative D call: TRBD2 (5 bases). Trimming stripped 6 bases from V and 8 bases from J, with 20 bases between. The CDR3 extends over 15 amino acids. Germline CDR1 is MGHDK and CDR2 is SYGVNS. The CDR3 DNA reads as TGTGCCAGCAGGACGATAGAGGGTCGAATGGATGAGCAGTTCTTC. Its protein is CASRTIEGRMDEQFF.

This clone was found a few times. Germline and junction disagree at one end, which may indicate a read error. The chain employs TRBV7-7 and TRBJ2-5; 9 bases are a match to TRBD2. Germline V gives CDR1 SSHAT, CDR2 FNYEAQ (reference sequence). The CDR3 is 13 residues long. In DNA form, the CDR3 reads TGTGCTAGCACCCAGACTAGCGGAGAGACCCAGTACTTC. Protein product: CASTQTSGETQYF. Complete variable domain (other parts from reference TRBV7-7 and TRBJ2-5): GAGVSQSPRYKVTKRGQDVTLRCDPISSHATLYWYQQALGQGPEFLTYFNYEAQPDKSGLPSDRFSAERPEGSISTLTIQRTEQRDSAMYRCASTQTSGETQYFGPGTRLLVL.

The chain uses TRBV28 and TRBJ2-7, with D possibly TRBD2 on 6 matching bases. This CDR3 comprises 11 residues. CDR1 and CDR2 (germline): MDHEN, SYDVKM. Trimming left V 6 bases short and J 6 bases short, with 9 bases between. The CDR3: CASRGGAEQYF. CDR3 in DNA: TGTGCCAGCAGGGGAGGCGCCGAGCAGTACTTC.

DNA of the CDR3: TGTGCCAGTAGTCCCCCAGGAACCACGCGGGAAAAACTGTTTTTT. Its translation is CASSPPGTTREKLFF. The chain combines TRBV19 with TRBJ1-4; D is unresolved. Germline V CDR1 and CDR2: LNHDA, SQIVND (reference sequence). The CDR3 length is 15 residues. V was clipped by 5 bases and J by 8 bases, with 18 bases between them. The complete variable domain, with remaining parts taken from reference TRBV19 and TRBJ1-4, reads DGGITQSPKYLFRKEGQNVTLSCEQNLNHDAMYWYRQDPGQGLRLIYYSQIVNDFQKGDIAEGYSVSREKKESFPLTVTSAQKNPTAFYLCASSPPGTTREKLFFGSGTQLSVL.

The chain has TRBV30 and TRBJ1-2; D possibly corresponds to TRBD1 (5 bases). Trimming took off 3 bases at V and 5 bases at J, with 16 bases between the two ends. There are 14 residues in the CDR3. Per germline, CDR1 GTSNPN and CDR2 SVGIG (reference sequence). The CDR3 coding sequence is TGTGCCTGGAGCGAGGGGCTGGCTGCTTATGGCTACACCTTC. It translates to CAWSEGLAAYGYTF.

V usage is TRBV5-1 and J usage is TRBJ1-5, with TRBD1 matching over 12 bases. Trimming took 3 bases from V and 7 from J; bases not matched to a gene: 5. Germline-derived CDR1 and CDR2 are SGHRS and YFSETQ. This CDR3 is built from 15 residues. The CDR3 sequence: CASSSGTGGFQPQHF. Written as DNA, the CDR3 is TGCGCCAGCAGCTCAGGGACAGGGGGCTTCCAGCCCCAGCATTTT. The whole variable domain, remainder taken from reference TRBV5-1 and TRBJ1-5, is KAGVTQTPRYLIKTRGQQVTLSCSPISGHRSVSWYQQTPGQGLQFLFEYFSETQRNKGNFPGRFSGRQFSNSRSEMNVSTLELGDSALYLCASSSGTGGFQPQHFGDGTRLSIL.

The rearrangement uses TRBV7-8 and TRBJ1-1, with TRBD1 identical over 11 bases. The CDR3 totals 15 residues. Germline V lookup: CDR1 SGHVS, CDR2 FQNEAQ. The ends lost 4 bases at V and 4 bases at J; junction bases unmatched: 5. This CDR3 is CASSSGQGGITEAFF. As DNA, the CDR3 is TGTGCCAGCAGCTCGGGACAGGGGGGGATCACTGAAGCTTTCTTT.

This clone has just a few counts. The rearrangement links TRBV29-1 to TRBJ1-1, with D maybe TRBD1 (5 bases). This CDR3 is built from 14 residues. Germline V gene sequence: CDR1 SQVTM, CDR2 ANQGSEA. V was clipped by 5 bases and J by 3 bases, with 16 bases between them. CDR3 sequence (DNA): TGCAGCGTTACGGCCTCGGGAGGGGACACTGAAGCTTTCTTT. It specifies CSVTASGGDTEAFF.

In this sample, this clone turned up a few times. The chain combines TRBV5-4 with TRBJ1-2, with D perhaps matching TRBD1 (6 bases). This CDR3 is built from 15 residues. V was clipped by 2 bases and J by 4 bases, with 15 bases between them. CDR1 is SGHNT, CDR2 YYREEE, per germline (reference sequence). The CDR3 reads CASSLGGQYGYGYTF. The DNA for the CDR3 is TGTGCCAGCAGCTTAGGCGGACAGTACGGCTATGGCTACACCTTC.

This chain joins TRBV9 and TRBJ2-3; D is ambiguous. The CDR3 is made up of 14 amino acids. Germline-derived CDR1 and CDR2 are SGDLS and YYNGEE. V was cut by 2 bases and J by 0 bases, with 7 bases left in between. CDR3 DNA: TGTGCCAGCAGCGTGAGTTGGAGCACAGATACGCAGTATTTT. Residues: CASSVSWSTDTQYF.

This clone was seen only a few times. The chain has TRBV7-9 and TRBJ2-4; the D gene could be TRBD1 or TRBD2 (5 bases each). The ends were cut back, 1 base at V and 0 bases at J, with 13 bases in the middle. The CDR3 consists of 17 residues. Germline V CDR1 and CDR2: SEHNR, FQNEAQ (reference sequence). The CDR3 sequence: CASSLVWGSSAKNIQYF. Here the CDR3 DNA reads TGTGCCAGCAGCTTAGTTTGGGGGTCTTCAGCCAAAAACATTCAGTACTTC.

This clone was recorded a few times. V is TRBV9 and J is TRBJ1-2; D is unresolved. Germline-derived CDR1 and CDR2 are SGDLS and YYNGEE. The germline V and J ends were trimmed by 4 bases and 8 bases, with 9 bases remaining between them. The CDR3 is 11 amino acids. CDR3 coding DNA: TGTGCCAGCAGCTCCGGGAAGGGCTACACCTTC. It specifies CASSSGKGYTF.

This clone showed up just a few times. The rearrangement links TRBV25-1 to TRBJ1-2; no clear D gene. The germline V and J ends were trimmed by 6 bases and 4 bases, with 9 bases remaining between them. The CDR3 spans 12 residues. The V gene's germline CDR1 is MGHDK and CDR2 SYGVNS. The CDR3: CASSAGGYGYTF. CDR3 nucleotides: TGTGCCAGCAGCGCGGGAGGCTATGGCTACACCTTC.

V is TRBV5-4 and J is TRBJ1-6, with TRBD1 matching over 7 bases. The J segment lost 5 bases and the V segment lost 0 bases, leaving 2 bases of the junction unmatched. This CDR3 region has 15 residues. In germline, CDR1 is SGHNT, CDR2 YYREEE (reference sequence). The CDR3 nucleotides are TGTGCCAGCAGCTTGGGAGGGGGCAATAATTCACCCCTCCACTTT. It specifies CASSLGGGNNSPLHF.

CDR3 amino acids: CASRGSGDSPLHF. The CDR3 DNA is TGTGCCAGCAGGGGAAGCGGGGATTCACCCCTCCACTTT. This chain uses TRBV6-1 with TRBJ1-6; D is unresolved. The CDR3 runs 13 residues. CDR1 and CDR2 from the germline V gene are MNHNS and SASEGT. The germline V and J ends were trimmed by 6 bases and 8 bases, with 11 bases remaining between them.

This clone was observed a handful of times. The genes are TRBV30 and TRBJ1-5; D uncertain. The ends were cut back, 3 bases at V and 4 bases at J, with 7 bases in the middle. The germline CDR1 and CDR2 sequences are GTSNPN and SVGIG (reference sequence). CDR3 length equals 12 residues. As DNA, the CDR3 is TGTGCCTGGAGCCGGGATAATCAGCCCCAGCATTTT. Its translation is CAWSRDNQPQHF.

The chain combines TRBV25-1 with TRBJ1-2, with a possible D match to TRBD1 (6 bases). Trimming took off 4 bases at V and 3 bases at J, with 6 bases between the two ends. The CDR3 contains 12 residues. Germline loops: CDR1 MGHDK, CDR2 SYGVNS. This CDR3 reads CASSGTDYGYTF. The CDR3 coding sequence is TGTGCCAGCAGTGGGACAGACTATGGCTACACCTTC.

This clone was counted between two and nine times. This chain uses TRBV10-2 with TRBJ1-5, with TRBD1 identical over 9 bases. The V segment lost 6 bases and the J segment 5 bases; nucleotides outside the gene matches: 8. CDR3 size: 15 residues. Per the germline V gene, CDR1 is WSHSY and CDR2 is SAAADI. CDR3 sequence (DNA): TGCGCCAGCAGCCTCGGGACAGGGAAGGATCAGCCCCAGCATTTT. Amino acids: CASSLGTGKDQPQHF.

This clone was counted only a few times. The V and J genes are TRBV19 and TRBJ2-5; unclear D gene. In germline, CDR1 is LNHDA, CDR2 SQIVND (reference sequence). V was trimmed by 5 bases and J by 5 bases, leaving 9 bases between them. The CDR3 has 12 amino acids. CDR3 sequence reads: CASSFLGETQYF. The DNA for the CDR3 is TGTGCCAGTAGTTTCCTGGGGGAGACCCAGTACTTC. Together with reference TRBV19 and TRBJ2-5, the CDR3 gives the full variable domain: DGGITQSPKYLFRKEGQNVTLSCEQNLNHDAMYWYRQDPGQGLRLIYYSQIVNDFQKGDIAEGYSVSREKKESFPLTVTSAQKNPTAFYLCASSFLGETQYFGPGTRLLVL.

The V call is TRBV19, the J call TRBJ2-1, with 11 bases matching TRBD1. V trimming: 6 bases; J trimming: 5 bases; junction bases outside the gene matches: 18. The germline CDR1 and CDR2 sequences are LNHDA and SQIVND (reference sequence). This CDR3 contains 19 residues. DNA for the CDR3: TGTGCCAGTAGCCCCGGGGGCCCGTACCGGGACAGGGGGAACAATGAGCAGTTCTTC. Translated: CASSPGGPYRDRGNNEQFF.